This is a list of T cell receptor beta chains from one sample in a study of beta chain features in type 1 diabetes. TCRdb keeps only in-frame clones here, not all; method: immunoSEQ multiplex PCR. This repertoire shows about 150,000 clones, roughly 9% found once; its top ten account for under 0.75%. The specimen was central memory CD4+ T cells from blood. These TCRs come from a woman in her 30s with type 1 diabetes. CDR3s leave out the opening cysteine and the closing phenylalanine or tryptophan.

j_call v_call cdr3_aa
TRBJ2-2 TRBV29-1 SVGQRNTGELF
TRBJ2-3 TRBV4-1 ASSQDSGRADTQY
TRBJ2-7 TRBV7-8 ASSLMDSSYEQY
TRBJ2-7 TRBV5-1 ASSLGTSGLYEQY
TRBJ2-7 TRBV7-9 ASSRTYEQY
TRBJ1-1 TRBV30 AWSPPGNEAF
TRBJ1-1 TRBV7-6 ASSPIAGHTEAF
TRBJ2-3 TRBV28 ASESNGDYATDTQY
TRBJ1-4 TRBV7-2 ASSSWTGEKLF
TRBJ2-1 TRBV5-1 ASSPGLAGFNEQF
TRBJ2-5 TRBV7-8 ASPLTSGSRAVQETQY
TRBJ2-2 TRBV7-3 ASGEVRDTGELF
TRBJ1-5 TRBV4-1 ASSLRQGDQPQH
TRBJ1-2 TRBV18 ASSGQGGSGYT
TRBJ2-7 TRBV5-1 ASSAGTGVGEQY
TRBJ2-1 TRBV18 ASSPPTTRGHNEQF
TRBJ2-5 TRBV5-1 ASSLNKETQY
TRBJ2-7 TRBV28 ATGSYEQY
TRBJ1-2 TRBV11-2 ASSFAGPNYGYT
TRBJ1-1 TRBV15 ATSNGGDTNTEAF
TRBJ2-7 TRBV18 ASSPPTYEQY
TRBJ1-5 TRBV7-8 ASSLGGWDQPQH
TRBJ1-1 TRBV5-4 ASSPPRRETEAF
TRBJ2-7 TRBV15 ATSHALDRTYEQY
TRBJ2-7 TRBV11-3 ASSFARDPRQY
TRBJ2-1 TRBV11-2 ASSLVPDNEQF
TRBJ2-5 TRBV5-1 ASSSGGSGEETQY
TRBJ1-1 TRBV27 ASSLQGGTEAF
TRBJ2-7 TRBV2 ASSDQGHSYEQY
TRBJ1-2 TRBV28 ASEGQGDYT
TRBJ1-2 TRBV7-2 ASSTTQGNYGYT
TRBJ1-2 TRBV30 AWSQSGGGYGYT
TRBJ1-2 TRBV27 ASSLGRGHGGYT
TRBJ2-5 TRBV29-1 SVDLTSGQETQY
TRBJ2-3 TRBV28 ASSLAAGGTDTQY
TRBJ2-4 TRBV7-2 ASSRQGGGNIQY
TRBJ1-2 TRBV7-9 ASSLTGWGYT
TRBJ2-7 TRBV18 ASSFESSGRGEQY
TRBJ2-1 TRBV6-5 ASSPRVSGNEQF
TRBJ2-5 TRBV5-1 ASSLSNYETQY
TRBJ2-4 TRBV19 ASSIPVNKNIQY
TRBJ1-1 TRBV25-1 ASSESGGISTEAF
TRBJ1-5 TRBV28 ASGIGSNQPQH
TRBJ2-3 TRBV19 ASSTGQENTDTQY
TRBJ1-1 TRBV6-1 ASREREGNTEAF
TRBJ1-1 TRBV7-2 ASSSNRGNTEAF
TRBJ1-1 TRBV7-8 ASCFGGGNTEAF
TRBJ1-4 TRBV30 AWSIQTGVLF
TRBJ1-5 TRBV30 AWSVDSGRNQPQH
TRBJ2-3 TRBV6-5 ASSYLHTPTDTQY
TRBJ2-1 TRBV11-1 ASSRLGGSEQF